This T cell receptor (beta chain) was identified during a study of T-cell reconstitution after alpha-beta-depleted transplantation in children. The CDR3 is 13 amino acids. Per the germline V gene, CDR1 is MDHEN and CDR2 is SYDVKM. V was cut by 5 bases and J by 6 bases, with 11 bases left in between. Broader study findings: After transplant, at about two months, alpha-beta T cells were reportedly derived from several hundred expanded graft clones.

Unique molecular identifiers were incorporated when the TCRbeta library was constructed. One entry per CDR3 protein results from TCRdb running MiXCR on the PCR reads. The sample carries more than 200,000 distinct CDR3 sequences, about 26% recorded once. This clonotype was detected many times. The antigen remains unidentified. The specimen was PBMCs, collected before TCRalphabeta/CD19-depleted stem cell transplant. The sequence came from a girl aged 2 to 10 with Fanconi anemia, due to receive a stem cell transplant. The rearrangement links TRBV28 to TRBJ2-1, with D possibly being TRBD2 (5 bases). The CDR3 DNA is TGTGCCAGCAGTCTCGGACTGACCAATGAGCAGTTCTTC. It codes for CASSLGLTNEQFF.